The clone carrying this T cell receptor beta chain was seen once. V was trimmed by 2 bases and J by 2 bases, leaving 18 bases between them. This CDR3 comprises 17 residues. Germline V CDR1 and CDR2: MNHNS, SASEGT. The PCR made use of 60 Vbeta and 13 Jbeta primers. Sequencing used immunoSEQ multiplex PCR; TCRdb keeps in-frame clones, though not all of them. The sample yields roughly 130,000 clones, about 78% seen once. The sample originates from a study of cytomegalovirus exposure and HLA in healthy donors. Sequencing was carried out using PBMCs. This clonotype was obtained from a human donor in good health. V usage is TRBV6-1 and J usage is TRBJ2-5; tentative D call: TRBD1 (6 bases). Written as DNA, the CDR3 is TGTGCCAGCAGTGAAATATGGGGGCAGGAGGTTCAAGAGACCCAGTACTTC. This translates into CASSEIWGQEVQETQYF.